The sequence of this T cell receptor (beta chain) was determined in a study of beta chain features in type 1 diabetes. Every bit of the isolated RNA underwent reverse transcription, so sequencing read expressed TCRB transcripts. Measured with immunoSEQ multiplex PCR; TCRdb has only the in-frame clones, and not every one. The profile shows about 230,000 clones, 9.6% of them singletons. The V segment lost 1 base and the J segment 2 bases; nucleotides outside the gene matches: 4. CDR1 is LNHDA, CDR2 SQIVND, per germline (reference sequence). This CDR3 has 16 amino acids. Sequenced: naive CD4+ T cells from blood. The gene calls are TRBV19 and TRBJ2-1; the match to TRBD2 covers 8 bases. This TCR was sampled from a woman younger than 30 in good health. The CDR3 protein is CASSIAGGGAYNEQFF. The CDR3 DNA is TGTGCCAGTAGTATAGCGGGAGGGGGAGCCTACAATGAGCAGTTCTTC.